The rows below give T cell receptor beta chains drawn from one sample of a study of human T cells and chemical hapten exposure. Each CDR3 protein is one row after TCRdb ran MiXCR on the RACE reads. The data contain around 82,000 distinct CDR3 sequences, about 6.6% of them seen just once; the ten biggest clones take up approximately 1.2%. This material consisted of whole blood, taken in connection with sensitization to the hapten diphenylcyclopropenone (DPC). These receptors came from a woman in her thirties with alopecia areata. Some clones in this sample may be carry-over from other donors' samples. The CDR3 runs from the conserved cysteine through the conserved F or W. Fields, in order: V gene, D gene, clone size, J gene, CDR3 DNA, CDR3 protein. The D gene is left open where the match is weak. Size values are once, few and many counts, or a class for expanded clones, and some rows have none.

v_call: TRBV11-2; d_call: .; clone_size: many; j_call: TRBJ2-3; cdr3_nt: TGTGCCAGCAGCTTAGTGGGGGATACGCAGTATTTT; cdr3_aa: CASSLVGDTQYF
v_call: TRBV20-1; d_call: TRBD1; clone_size: many; j_call: TRBJ1-2; cdr3_nt: TGCAGTGCAAGTCCAGACAGGGTGAAGTATGGCTACACCTTC; cdr3_aa: CSASPDRVKYGYTF
v_call: TRBV12-3/TRBV12-4; d_call: TRBD1; clone_size: .; j_call: TRBJ2-3; cdr3_nt: TGTGCCAGCAGAGGACAGGTACTGCAGTATTTT; cdr3_aa: CASRGQVLQYF
v_call: TRBV2; d_call: TRBD2; clone_size: many; j_call: TRBJ2-3; cdr3_nt: TGTGCCAGCAACGGGGGGTATTCTACAGATACGCAGTATTTT; cdr3_aa: CASNGGYSTDTQYF
v_call: TRBV29-1; d_call: .; clone_size: many; j_call: TRBJ2-2; cdr3_nt: TGCAGCGTTGTGGGGGGACCGCTGAACACCGGGGAGCTGTTTTTT; cdr3_aa: CSVVGGPLNTGELFF
v_call: TRBV20-1; d_call: .; clone_size: many; j_call: TRBJ2-7; cdr3_nt: TGCAGTGCTGGCATACCAGGGGTGTCCTACGAGCAGTACTTC; cdr3_aa: CSAGIPGVSYEQYF
v_call: TRBV24-1; d_call: TRBD1; clone_size: many; j_call: TRBJ2-2; cdr3_nt: TGTGCCACCAGTGATCCACCATCCGGGACAGGGGGCACCGGGGAGCTGTTTTTT; cdr3_aa: CATSDPPSGTGGTGELFF
v_call: TRBV3-1; d_call: .; clone_size: many; j_call: TRBJ1-1; cdr3_nt: TGTGCCAGCAGCCGAAAGGCGGTGGCAGGGTTGAACACTGAAGCTTTCTTT; cdr3_aa: CASSRKAVAGLNTEAFF
v_call: TRBV11-3; d_call: TRBD1; clone_size: many; j_call: TRBJ1-1; cdr3_nt: TGTGCCAGCAGCTTAGATCCAGGCAGGGGGAGCACTGAAGCTTTCTTT; cdr3_aa: CASSLDPGRGSTEAFF
v_call: TRBV20-1; d_call: .; clone_size: few; j_call: TRBJ1-6; cdr3_nt: TGCAGTGCTCGGCAGGGAAACTCACCCCTCCACTTT; cdr3_aa: CSARQGNSPLHF
v_call: TRBV6-5; d_call: .; clone_size: .; j_call: TRBJ1-1; cdr3_nt: TGTGCCAGCAGTTACTCTACCTTCGCTGAAGCTTTCTTT; cdr3_aa: CASSYSTFAEAFF
v_call: TRBV4-2; d_call: .; clone_size: many; j_call: TRBJ2-3; cdr3_nt: TGTGCCAGCAGCCAAGATCCGGGCAGGGCGACAGATACGCAGTATTTT; cdr3_aa: CASSQDPGRATDTQYF
v_call: TRBV20-1; d_call: TRBD1; clone_size: .; j_call: TRBJ2-7; cdr3_nt: TGCAGTGCTAGGGGGCCAGGGGGCTCCTACGAGCAGTACTTC; cdr3_aa: CSARGPGGSYEQYF
v_call: TRBV20-1; d_call: .; clone_size: .; j_call: TRBJ1-2; cdr3_nt: TGCAGTGCTACAGGGATGGACTATGGCTACACCTTC; cdr3_aa: CSATGMDYGYTF
v_call: TRBV6-5; d_call: .; clone_size: .; j_call: TRBJ1-2; cdr3_nt: TGTGCCAGCATCCGGGGTGATAGCTACACCTTC; cdr3_aa: CASIRGDSYTF
v_call: TRBV10-3; d_call: TRBD2; clone_size: many; j_call: TRBJ2-1; cdr3_nt: TGTGCCATCAGTGAGCCGAAGACTAGCTTATTACAGTTCTTC; cdr3_aa: CAISEPKTSLLQFF
v_call: TRBV20-1; d_call: TRBD1; clone_size: few; j_call: TRBJ1-1; cdr3_nt: TGCAGTGCTAAACGATGGGACAGCATGAACACTGAAGCTTTCTTT; cdr3_aa: CSAKRWDSMNTEAFF